A selection of T cell receptor beta chains follows, all from one sample in a study of shared clonotypes between healthy human individuals. Produced via immunoSEQ multiplex PCR; TCRdb's table is partial and in-frame only. The top ten hold approximately 0.39% of the sample, which has roughly 2,300,000 clones, less than 95% seen once. The sample comprised naive CD4+ T cells from PBMCs. These receptors originate from a man aged 18 to 29 in good health. Some clones in this sample may be carry-over from other donors' samples. Each CDR3 is given with its conserved first and last residue. A D gene is named only where the DNA matches it firmly. Part of the rows lack a size; the others show once, few, many or a class for expanded clones.

cdr3_aa | cdr3_nt | clone_size | d_call | v_call | cdr3_length | j_call
CASSTSGTGSGNTIYF | TGCGCCAGCAGCACCTCCGGGACAGGGTCGGGAAACACCATATATTTT | NA | TRBD1 | TRBV5-1 | 16 | TRBJ1-3
CASSATGGRAFEQYF | TGTGCCAGCAGCGCGACGGGCGGGAGGGCCTTCGAGCAGTACTTC | once | TRBD2 | TRBV5-4 | 15 | TRBJ2-7
CASSQLHRGSNEKLFF | TGCGCCAGCAGTCAATTGCACCGGGGCTCGAATGAAAAACTGTTTTTT | once | NA | TRBV4-3 | 16 | TRBJ1-4
CASSFYGGSYEQYF | TGTGCCAGCAGTTTCTATGGGGGTTCCTACGAGCAGTACTTC | NA | NA | TRBV28 | 14 | TRBJ2-7
CASSQGGSWFTSGGSNTGELFF | TGCGCCAGCAGCCAAGGCGGAAGTTGGTTTACTAGCGGAGGCTCGAACACCGGGGAGCTGTTTTTT | NA | TRBD2 | TRBV4-3 | 22 | TRBJ2-2
CSGNRETEAFF | TGCAGCGGAAACAGGGAAACTGAAGCTTTCTTT | NA | NA | TRBV29-1 | 11 | TRBJ1-1
CASSPPENYGYTF | TGCGCCAGCAGCCCGCCCGAAAACTATGGCTACACCTTC | NA | NA | TRBV5-1 | 13 | TRBJ1-2
CASSLASGLNTQYF | TGTGCCAGCAGCTTGGCTAGCGGGCTAAATACGCAGTATTTT | NA | TRBD2 | TRBV7-2 | 14 | TRBJ2-3
CASSQRRGIFGEQYF | TGTGCCAGCAGCCAGAGAAGGGGGATCTTCGGCGAGCAGTACTTC | NA | NA | TRBV14 | 15 | TRBJ2-7
CASSYRFNQPQHF | TGTGCCAGTAGTTACAGGTTTAATCAGCCCCAGCATTTT | NA | NA | TRBV19 | 13 | TRBJ1-5
CASSFEETQYF | TGTGCCAGCAGCTTTGAAGAGACCCAGTACTTC | NA | NA | TRBV13 | 11 | TRBJ2-5
CASSIPPTQNNEQFF | TGTGCCAGCAGTATCCCTCCCACGCAAAACAATGAGCAGTTCTTC | NA | NA | TRBV5-4 | 15 | TRBJ2-1
CASSLEDSPYEQYF | TGTGCCAGCAGCTTAGAAGACAGCCCCTACGAGCAGTACTTC | NA | NA | TRBV11-3 | 14 | TRBJ2-7
CASSVLAGSSYEQYF | TGTGCCAGTAGTGTACTAGCGGGTAGCTCCTACGAGCAGTACTTC | NA | TRBD2 | TRBV19 | 15 | TRBJ2-7
CASSLLSGSPIREQYF | TGTGCCAGCAGTTTACTTTCCGGCTCTCCCATCCGCGAGCAGTACTTC | NA | NA | TRBV28 | 16 | TRBJ2-7
CASSQRLAGYTDTQYF | TGTGCCAGCAGCCAGCGACTAGCGGGTTACACAGATACGCAGTATTTT | NA | TRBD2 | TRBV6-6 | 16 | TRBJ2-3
CASSIMVSYNEQFF | TGTGCCAGTAGTATAATGGTTTCCTACAATGAGCAGTTCTTC | NA | NA | TRBV19 | 14 | TRBJ2-1
CASSPGARQSNQPQHF | TGTGCCAGCTCACCAGGGGCGCGGCAGAGCAATCAGCCCCAGCATTTT | NA | NA | TRBV18 | 16 | TRBJ1-5
CASSELSGAEAFF | TGTGCCAGCAGTGAGCTCTCCGGAGCTGAAGCTTTCTTT | once | NA | TRBV25-1 | 13 | TRBJ1-1
CASSPQRNTDTQYF | TGTGCCAGCTCACCACAAAGAAACACAGATACGCAGTATTTT | NA | NA | TRBV18 | 14 | TRBJ2-3
CASSLTGEETQYF | TGTGCCAGCAGTTTGACAGGGGAGGAGACCCAGTACTTC | NA | TRBD1 | TRBV7-9 | 13 | TRBJ2-5
CAWNRDRSYEQYF | TGTGCCTGGAACCGGGACAGGAGCTACGAGCAGTACTTC | NA | TRBD1 | TRBV30 | 13 | TRBJ2-7
CASSLADTVAIIQYF | TGTGCCAGCAGTTTAGCTGACACGGTGGCAATCATTCAGTACTTC | NA | NA | TRBV28 | 15 | TRBJ2-4
CASSNTREAEQYF | TGTGCCAGTAGTAACACCAGGGAGGCCGAGCAGTACTTC | NA | NA | TRBV19 | 13 | TRBJ2-7
CSVGQGNNSPLHF | TGCAGCGTCGGACAGGGCAATAATTCACCCCTCCACTTT | NA | TRBD1 | TRBV29-1 | 13 | TRBJ1-6
CASSLKTQYF | TGTGCCAGCAGCCTCAAGACCCAGTACTTC | NA | NA | TRBV7-2 | 10 | TRBJ2-5
CASSLANSYEQYF | TGTGCCAGCAGCTTGGCCAACTCCTACGAGCAGTACTTC | NA | NA | TRBV7-2 | 13 | TRBJ2-7
CASSNDPLGGFAPGGYTF | TGTGCCAGCAGCAACGACCCCCTAGGGGGCTTCGCCCCGGGTGGCTACACCTTC | NA | TRBD1 | TRBV7-9 | 18 | TRBJ1-2
CASRERTSGETQYF | TGTGCCAGCAGAGAGAGGACTAGCGGCGAGACCCAGTACTTC | NA | TRBD2 | TRBV7-9 | 14 | TRBJ2-5
CASSLARWSSYEQYF | TGTGCCAGCAGCTTGGCCCGCTGGAGCTCCTACGAGCAGTACTTC | NA | NA | TRBV5-6 | 15 | TRBJ2-7
CASSPNLGGGVREQFF | TGTGCCAGCAGCCCAAACTTGGGGGGGGGTGTGCGGGAGCAGTTCTTC | NA | TRBD2 | TRBV11-2 | 16 | TRBJ2-1
CASSLAGQNTGELFF | TGTGCCAGCAGCCTAGCGGGTCAGAACACCGGGGAGCTGTTTTTT | NA | TRBD2 | TRBV5-4 | 15 | TRBJ2-2
CASGNTQGTCYEQYF | TGTGCCAGCGGTAACACCCAGGGGACCTGTTACGAGCAGTACTTC | NA | NA | TRBV21-1 | 15 | TRBJ2-7
CASSYVAAAANYGYTF | TGTGCCAGCAGTTACGTCGCGGCAGCAGCTAACTATGGCTACACCTTC | NA | NA | TRBV6-6 | 16 | TRBJ1-2
CAGSNRTARLF | TGTGCCGGAAGTAATCGGACGGCCCGGCTCTTC | NA | NA | TRBV2 | 11 | TRBJ2-1
CASSLGVGAFTDTQYF | TGTGCCAGCAGCTTAGGAGTGGGGGCTTTCACAGATACGCAGTATTTT | NA | NA | TRBV7-2 | 16 | TRBJ2-3
CASSLAGINTGELFF | TGTGCCAGCAGTCTGGCAGGGATTAACACCGGGGAGCTGTTTTTT | once | NA | TRBV2 | 15 | TRBJ2-2
CASSKTGGTNEKLFF | TGTGCCAGCAGCAAGACAGGGGGAACTAATGAAAAACTGTTTTTT | NA | TRBD1 | TRBV7-3 | 15 | TRBJ1-4
CASRDTSGVYGYTF | TGCGCCAGCAGGGATACCTCGGGAGTGTATGGCTACACCTTC | NA | NA | TRBV5-1 | 14 | TRBJ1-2
CASGLRGAGDLLGAFF | TGTGCTAGTGGTTTGAGGGGAGCAGGAGACCTCCTGGGAGCTTTCTTT | NA | NA | TRBV12-5 | 16 | TRBJ1-1
CASSVTGQVVGELFF | TGTGCCAGCAGCGTAACGGGACAGGTCGTAGGGGAGCTGTTTTTT | few | TRBD1 | TRBV9 | 15 | TRBJ2-2
CASTKENQPQHF | TGTGCCAGCACTAAGGAGAATCAGCCCCAGCATTTT | NA | NA | TRBV2 | 12 | TRBJ1-5
CASSPWKGTSGKYNEQFF | TGTGCCAGCAGCCCGTGGAAGGGTACTAGCGGGAAGTACAATGAGCAGTTCTTC | NA | TRBD2 | TRBV9 | 18 | TRBJ2-1
CASSLPDRGPPEAFF | TGTGCCAGCAGCCTACCGGACAGGGGGCCGCCTGAAGCTTTCTTT | NA | TRBD1 | TRBV5-4 | 15 | TRBJ1-1
CASSPLTGTSSYEQYF | TGCGCCAGCAGCCCATTAACCGGGACTAGCTCCTACGAGCAGTACTTC | few | TRBD2 | TRBV5-1 | 16 | TRBJ2-7
CASSSGRAYSGNTIYF | TGTGCCAGCAGCTCGGGCAGGGCCTACTCTGGAAACACCATATATTTT | NA | NA | TRBV7-2 | 16 | TRBJ1-3
CASSYSNRGLEQYF | TGTGCCAGCAGTTACTCGAACAGGGGGCTCGAGCAGTACTTC | NA | TRBD1 | TRBV6-5 | 14 | TRBJ2-7
CASSSPGQGRGYTF | TGTGCCAGCAGTTCGCCCGGTCAGGGCCGAGGCTACACCTTC | NA | NA | TRBV27 | 14 | TRBJ1-2